Listed below are T cell receptor beta chains from one sample, sequenced in a study of shared clonotypes between healthy human individuals. TCRdb's table, derived via immunoSEQ multiplex PCR, lists solely in-frame clones and lacks some. The sample lists about 2,500,000 clones, around nine tenths occurring once. Sequenced material: naive CD4+ T cells sorted from blood. Receptors were obtained from a man between 18 and 29 years old in good health. Both conserved end residues are part of each CDR3. A D gene is named only where the DNA matches it firmly. Expanded clones get a size class; other rows say once, few or many, or leave the size out.

j_call	v_call	d_call	clone_size	cdr3_nt	cdr3_aa
TRBJ2-5	TRBV21-1	.	.	TGTGCCAGCAGCAAAGCAGGGGGAGAGACCCAGTACTTC	CASSKAGGETQYF
TRBJ2-7	TRBV29-1	TRBD2	.	TGCAGCGTTGAAGCGCGGGAGGGTTGGTCTAACGAGCAGTACTTC	CSVEAREGWSNEQYF
TRBJ1-5	TRBV28	.	.	TGTGCCAGCAGTACGGTTGGACAATTAGGCAATCAGCCCCAGCATTTT	CASSTVGQLGNQPQHF
TRBJ2-1	TRBV6-4	TRBD2	.	TGTGCCAGCAGTGACTCCCTGCGGGGGGACAATGAGCAGTTCTTC	CASSDSLRGDNEQFF
TRBJ1-1	TRBV2	.	.	TGTGCCAGCAGTGAACTGGGCACCACAGCCACTGAAGCTTTCTTT	CASSELGTTATEAFF
TRBJ2-5	TRBV5-1	.	.	TGCGCCAGCAGCTTGAAAGAAGAGACCCAGTACTTC	CASSLKEETQYF
TRBJ2-7	TRBV19	TRBD2	once	TGTGCCAGTAGTATAGTAGGAGGCGGGAGAGGTAGCGAGCAGTACTTC	CASSIVGGGRGSEQYF
TRBJ2-1	TRBV7-9	TRBD2	.	TGTGCCAGCAGCTTAATCCCTAGCGGGAGTTCCTACAATGAGCAGTTCTTC	CASSLIPSGSSYNEQFF
TRBJ1-5	TRBV10-2	TRBD1	.	TGCGCCAGCAGTGAGTCGGACAGGGGTGCTGTCAATATCAATCAGCCCCAGCATTTT	CASSESDRGAVNINQPQHF
TRBJ2-2	TRBV9	.	.	TGTGCCAGCAGCGTAGGGGGTCTAGCAGCCACCGGGGAGCTGTTTTTT	CASSVGGLAATGELFF
TRBJ1-2	TRBV7-2	.	.	TGTGCCAGCAGCTCCCAAGGCTCCTATGGCTACACCTTC	CASSSQGSYGYTF
TRBJ1-6	TRBV5-5	TRBD1	.	TGTGCCAGCAGCTTCCTCCCGGGACAGAGTAATTCACCCCTCCACTTT	CASSFLPGQSNSPLHF
TRBJ1-6	TRBV11-2	.	.	TGTGCCAGCAGCTTAGAGGGGACTAATAATTCACCCCTCCACTTT	CASSLEGTNNSPLHF
TRBJ2-7	TRBV18	.	.	TGTGCCAGCTCACCACCCCTCGGACGGGGCCCCGAGCAGTACTTC	CASSPPLGRGPEQYF
TRBJ2-2	TRBV18	TRBD2	.	TGTGCCAGCTCACCGGGACTAGCGCTGAACACCGGGGAGCTGTTTTTT	CASSPGLALNTGELFF
TRBJ1-6	TRBV10-3	.	.	TGTGCCATCAGTGAGTCTGGACAGAATAATTCACCCCTCCACTTT	CAISESGQNNSPLHF
TRBJ2-7	TRBV6-6	TRBD1	.	TGTGCCAGCAGTTATCACGAGGGGGCAGGCGAGCAGTACTTC	CASSYHEGAGEQYF
TRBJ2-3	TRBV5-1	.	once	TGCGCCAGCACCGAGATGACAAGCACAGATACGCAGTATTTT	CASTEMTSTDTQYF
TRBJ2-7	TRBV2	.	.	TGTGCCAGCACCCCGGCGGCCCCGAGGGCCTACGAGCAGTACTTC	CASTPAAPRAYEQYF
TRBJ2-3	TRBV7-2	TRBD2	.	TGTGCCAGCAGCCACGCGGGACTAGCGGGGAGGGGGACAGATACGCAGTATTTT	CASSHAGLAGRGTDTQYF
TRBJ1-1	TRBV5-1	.	once	TGCGCCAGCAGCCCGGCAGATGGTCGGGGCACTGAAGCTTTCTTT	CASSPADGRGTEAFF
TRBJ1-5	TRBV6-5	.	.	TGTGCCAGCAGTTACGCCCAGGGCGGGAATCAGCCCCAGCATTTT	CASSYAQGGNQPQHF
TRBJ1-4	TRBV7-2	.	.	TGTGCCAGCAGCACCGGGCAGGGAACAAAGCTGTTTTTT	CASSTGQGTKLFF
TRBJ2-7	TRBV30	.	.	TGTGCCTTAAAGAGGGAGGAATACTACGAGCAGTACTTC	CALKREEYYEQYF
TRBJ1-1	TRBV6-4	TRBD1	.	TGTGCCAGCAGAACCGGACAGGGCGACACTGAAGCTTTCTTT	CASRTGQGDTEAFF
TRBJ1-3	TRBV19	.	.	TGTGCCACCAGTGGGTCCGGAAACACCATATATTTT	CATSGSGNTIYF
TRBJ1-2	TRBV30	.	.	TGTGCCTGGAGTGCGGGAGACTATGGCTACACCTTC	CAWSAGDYGYTF
TRBJ1-2	TRBV6-1	.	.	TGTGCCAGCAGTGAAGTTGGGACCCGATCCGTAAGAGGAGGCTACACCTTC	CASSEVGTRSVRGGYTF
TRBJ2-7	TRBV7-2	.	.	TGTGCCAGCAGCTTAGGGACGAAAACCTACGAGCAGTACTTC	CASSLGTKTYEQYF